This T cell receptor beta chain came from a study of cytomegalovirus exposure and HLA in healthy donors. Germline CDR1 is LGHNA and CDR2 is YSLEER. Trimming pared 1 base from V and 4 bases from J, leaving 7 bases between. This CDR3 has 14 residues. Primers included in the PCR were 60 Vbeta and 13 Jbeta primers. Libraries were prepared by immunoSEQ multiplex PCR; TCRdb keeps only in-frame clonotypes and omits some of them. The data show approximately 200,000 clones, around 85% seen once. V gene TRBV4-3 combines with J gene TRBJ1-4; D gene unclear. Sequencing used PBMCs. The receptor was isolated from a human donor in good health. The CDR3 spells CASSQVPFNEKLFF. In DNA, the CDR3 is TGCGCCAGCAGCCAAGTCCCTTTTAATGAAAAACTGTTTTTT.